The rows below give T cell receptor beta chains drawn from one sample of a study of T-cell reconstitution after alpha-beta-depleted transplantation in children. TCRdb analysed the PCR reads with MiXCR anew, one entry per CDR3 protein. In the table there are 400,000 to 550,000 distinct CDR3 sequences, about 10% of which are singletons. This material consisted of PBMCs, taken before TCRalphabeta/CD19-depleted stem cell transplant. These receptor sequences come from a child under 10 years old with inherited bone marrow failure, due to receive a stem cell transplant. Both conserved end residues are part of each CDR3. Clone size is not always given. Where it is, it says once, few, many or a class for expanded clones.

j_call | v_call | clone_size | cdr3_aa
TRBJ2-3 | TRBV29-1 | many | CSVEGYREPDTQYF
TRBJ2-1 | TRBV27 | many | CASSSNQYNEQFF
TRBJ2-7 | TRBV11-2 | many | CASTMDRVGEQYF
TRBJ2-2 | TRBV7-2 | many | CASSPAGGELFF
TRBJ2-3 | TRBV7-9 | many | CASSLGASDTQYF
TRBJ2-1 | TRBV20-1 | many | CSATSGSSLYEQFF
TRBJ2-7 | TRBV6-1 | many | CASSSVSWEQYF
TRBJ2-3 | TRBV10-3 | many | CAISGLAGGTDTQYF
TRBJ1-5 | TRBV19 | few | CASSIGTGQPQHF
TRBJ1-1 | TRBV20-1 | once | CSAREVDRGGRTEAFF
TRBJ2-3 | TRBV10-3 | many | CAIMLDTDTQYF
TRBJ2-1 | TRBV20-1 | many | CSARDPLGGNEQFF
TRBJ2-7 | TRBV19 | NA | CASSATLAGGPREEQYF
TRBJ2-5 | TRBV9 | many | CASSSSGSRGETQYF
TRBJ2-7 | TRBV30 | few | CAWRVLAGTGEQYF
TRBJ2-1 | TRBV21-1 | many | CASALLRDRSPNEQFF
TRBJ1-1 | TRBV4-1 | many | CASSFRLANTEAFF
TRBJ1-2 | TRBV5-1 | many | CASSLRFGGPDGYTF
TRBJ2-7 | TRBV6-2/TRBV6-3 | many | CASSYQREGEQYF
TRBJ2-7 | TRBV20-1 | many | CSARSSFSYEQYF
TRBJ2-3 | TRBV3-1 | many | CASSSGGPDTQYF
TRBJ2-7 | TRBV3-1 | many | CASSPRDKATYEQYF
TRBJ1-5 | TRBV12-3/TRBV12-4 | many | CASSLPTQGFNQPQHF
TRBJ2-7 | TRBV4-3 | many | CASSQDPGQGYEQYF
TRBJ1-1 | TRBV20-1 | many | CSARDNTEAFF
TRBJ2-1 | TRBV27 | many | CASSLSPSGSLYNEQFF
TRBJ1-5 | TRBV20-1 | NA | CSAYRVGSNQPQHF
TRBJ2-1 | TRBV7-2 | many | CASSFGLAGGYEQFF
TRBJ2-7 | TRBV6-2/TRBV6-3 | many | CASSHHYEQYF
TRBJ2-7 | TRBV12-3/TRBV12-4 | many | CASSLWAEQYF
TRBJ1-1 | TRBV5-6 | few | CASSLGGFAEAFF
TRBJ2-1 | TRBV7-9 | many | CASSRPSSSYNEQFF
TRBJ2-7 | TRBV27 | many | CASSLTGSGSGEYF
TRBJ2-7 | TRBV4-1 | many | CASSQDPAEYEQYF
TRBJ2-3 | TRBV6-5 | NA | CASSYLGRGGHTQYF
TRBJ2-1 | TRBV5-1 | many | CASSLDFTEQFF
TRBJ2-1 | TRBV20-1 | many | CSATGLADYNEQFF
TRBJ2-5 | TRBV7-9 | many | CASSLLDRGETQYF
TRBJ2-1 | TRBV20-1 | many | CSAPGRRSYNEQFF
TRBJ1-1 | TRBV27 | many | CASSLSKGQGEAFF
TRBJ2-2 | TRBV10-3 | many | CAISEVGLRSTGELFF
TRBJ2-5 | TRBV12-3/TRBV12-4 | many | CASSPPGGGETQYF
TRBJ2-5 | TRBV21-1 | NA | CASRDETQYF
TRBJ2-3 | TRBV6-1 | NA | CASSPYRGAPIGHTQYF
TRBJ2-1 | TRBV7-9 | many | CASSLRAGVYNEQFF
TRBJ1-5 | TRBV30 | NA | CAWSVRGDQPQHF
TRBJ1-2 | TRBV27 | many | CASSLSPHGIPYGYTF
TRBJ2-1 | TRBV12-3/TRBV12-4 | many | CASSLAGRSHDEQFF
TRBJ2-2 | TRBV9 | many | CASSDRLAGGLAGELFF
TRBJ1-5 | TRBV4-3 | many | CASSQQWGGAGSNQPQHF
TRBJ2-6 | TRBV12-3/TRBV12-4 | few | CASNTPTGGKTGANVLTF